The rows below give T cell receptor beta chains drawn from one sample of a study of cytomegalovirus exposure and HLA in healthy donors. Clones were read by immunoSEQ multiplex PCR, and TCRdb kept only the in-frame ones, dropping some. The table lists roughly 110,000 clones, about 80% of them singletons, with roughly 8.2% in the top ten. The sequencing input was PBMCs. Receptors originate from a man aged 25-45 years in good health and CMV-seronegative. Each CDR3 is given with its conserved first and last residue. D genes are given only for firm matches. The listing skips clone size in some rows; elsewhere it reads once, few, many or a size class.

>TRBV6-1|TRBJ2-1|TRBD2|NA
TGTGCCAGCAGTCTCCTAGCGGGAGGTAGCAATGAGCAGTTCTTC
CASSLLAGGSNEQFF
>TRBV6-5|TRBJ2-7|NA|once
TGTGCCAGCAGCCGGGGAGTGGCCCTCCTCGAGCAGTACTTC
CASSRGVALLEQYF
>TRBV9|TRBJ2-7|NA|NA
TGTGCCAGCAGCGTAGATGCCAGCTACGAGCAGTACTTC
CASSVDASYEQYF
>TRBV1|TRBJ2-7|NA|NA
TGCACCAGCAGCCAAGTTGGTTTCCAGGTGCGTGTGGCGGGCCCCTCCTACGAGCAGTACTTC
CTSSQVGFQVRVAGPSYEQYF
>TRBV29-1|TRBJ1-2|NA|NA
TGCAGCGTTGTTGGGGACAAGGTAGAGGGCTACACCTTC
CSVVGDKVEGYTF
>TRBV6-1|TRBJ2-3|TRBD1|medium-sized
TGTGCCAGCAATGGGCAGGGGGCGATAACAGATACGCAGTATTTT
CASNGQGAITDTQYF
>TRBV29-1|TRBJ1-2|NA|NA
TGCAGCGTTGGTCCCCGGGTGGCCTCCTATGGCTACACCTTC
CSVGPRVASYGYTF
>TRBV19|TRBJ1-1|NA|NA
TGTGCCAGTAGTCCCAGGCCAATGAACACTGAAGCTTTCTTT
CASSPRPMNTEAFF
>TRBV11-2|TRBJ1-1|NA|NA
TGTGCCAGCAGCTTAAGACAGAGGGGGATAGAGAACACTGAAGCTTTCTTT
CASSLRQRGIENTEAFF
>TRBV4-2|TRBJ2-1|TRBD2|NA
TGTGCCAGCAGCCAAGTCGGACTAGCGGGGGGCGATGAGCAGTTCTTC
CASSQVGLAGGDEQFF
>TRBV7-3|TRBJ1-5|NA|NA
TGTGCCAGCAGCCTGGACAGTAATCAGCCCCAGCATTTT
CASSLDSNQPQHF